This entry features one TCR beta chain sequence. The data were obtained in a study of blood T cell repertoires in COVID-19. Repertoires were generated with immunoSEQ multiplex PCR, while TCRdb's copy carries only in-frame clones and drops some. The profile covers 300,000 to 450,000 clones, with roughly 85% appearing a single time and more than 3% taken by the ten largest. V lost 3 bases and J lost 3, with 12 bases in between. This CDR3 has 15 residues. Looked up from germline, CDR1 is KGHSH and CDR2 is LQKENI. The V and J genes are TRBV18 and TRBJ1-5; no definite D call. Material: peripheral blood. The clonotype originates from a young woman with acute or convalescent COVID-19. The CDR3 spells CASSPRGKDNQPQHF. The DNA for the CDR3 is TGTGCCAGCTCACCTCGAGGTAAAGACAATCAGCCCCAGCATTTT.